These 21 T cell receptor beta chains originate from one sample sequenced in a study of blood T cell repertoires in COVID-19. Repertoires were generated with immunoSEQ multiplex PCR, while TCRdb's copy carries only in-frame clones and drops some. Altogether 200,000 to 250,000 clones are present, over 80% being singletons, with the ten largest covering 3% to 4%. Material for sequencing was PBMCs or T cells enriched from blood (not recorded which). The source is a woman in her thirties who had been exposed to COVID-19.

In this sample, this clone turned up once. The chain has TRBV11-2 and TRBJ2-3, with 11 bases matching TRBD2. Trimming removed 6 bases from V and 5 bases from J; junction bases left unmatched: 10. The CDR3 is made up of 16 amino acids. Looked up from germline, CDR1 is SGHAT and CDR2 is FQNNGV. DNA for the CDR3: TGTGCCAGCAGGGTAAGGCTAGCGGGAGGTGGAGATACGCAGTATTTT. It is translated as CASRVRLAGGGDTQYF.

The J gene is TRBJ1-6, the V gene TRBV7-6; 9 bases agree with TRBD1. The CDR3 contains 16 residues. V dropped 5 bases and J dropped 7; count of bases not matched to a gene: 9. Germline V gene sequence: CDR1 SGHVS, CDR2 FNYEAQ. The CDR3 region has the DNA TGTGCCAGCAGCCCCTCGACAGGGGGTAACAATTCACCCCTCCACTTT. Residues: CASSPSTGGNNSPLHF.

This rearrangement joins TRBV30 to TRBJ1-2; 7 bases line up with TRBD1. After removal of 3 bases from V and 7 bases from J, the junction contained 8 bases not matched to a gene. From germline, CDR1 is GTSNPN and CDR2 SVGIG (reference sequence). The CDR3 totals 13 residues. DNA of the CDR3: TGTGCCTGGAGCGTAACAGGGGCCTCTGGCTACACCTTC. It specifies CAWSVTGASGYTF.

The chain is built from TRBV5-1 and TRBJ2-7, with TRBD2 identical over 7 bases. The germline V gene encodes CDR1 SGHRS and CDR2 YFSETQ. V dropped 6 bases and J dropped 0; count of bases not matched to a gene: 6. The CDR3 covers 14 residues. The DNA of the CDR3 is TGCGCCAGCAAGAGCGGCGGGAGCTCCTACGAGCAGTACTTC. Amino acids: CASKSGGSSYEQYF.

V usage is TRBV6-5 and J usage is TRBJ1-5; 7 positions agree with TRBD1. V was clipped by 6 bases and J by 5 bases; unmatched bases: 7. Germline loops: CDR1 MNHEY, CDR2 SVGAGI. CDR3 size: 14 residues. The CDR3 DNA follows: TGTGCCAGCAGGTCGACAGGGCGGCATCAGCCCCAGCATTTT. This codes for CASRSTGRHQPQHF.

Here the CDR3 DNA reads TGCAGCGTTGACATATTGGCAGGTATCTACAATGAGCAGTTCTTC. It is translated as CSVDILAGIYNEQFF. The chain links TRBV29-1 to TRBJ2-1; D remains unclear. This CDR3 has 15 amino acids. Germline loops: CDR1 SQVTM, CDR2 ANQGSEA. V lost 3 bases, J lost 3 bases, and 15 bases lay in between.

The chain uses TRBV28 and TRBJ2-7; perhaps TRBD2 as D (6 bases). Between the trimmed V and J ends, which lost 3 bases and 5 bases, there was a span of 17 bases. In germline, CDR1 is MDHEN, CDR2 SYDVKM. The CDR3 has 15 residues. This CDR3 is CASSFRFGGAHEQYF. The CDR3 coding sequence is TGTGCCAGCAGTTTTAGGTTCGGAGGGGCCCACGAGCAGTACTTC.

The CDR3 DNA reads as TGTGCCAGCAGTGACTGGGCGGGAGTTGGGACCGGGGAGCTGTTTTTT. Translation gives CASSDWAGVGTGELFF. J is TRBJ2-2 and V is TRBV2, with 7 bases matching TRBD2. The V and J ends lost 3 bases and 5 bases, in that order; junction bases with no gene match: 9. CDR3 length: 16 residues. Germline V CDR1 and CDR2: SNHLY, FYNNEI.

V is TRBV2 and J is TRBJ2-5; 9 nucleotides align to TRBD2. CDR1 and CDR2 (germline): SNHLY, FYNNEI. This CDR3 contains 13 residues. After removal of 5 bases from V and 4 bases from J, the junction contained 2 bases not matched to a gene. The CDR3 reads CASSSGRIETQYF. The CDR3 nucleotides are TGTGCCAGCAGTAGCGGGAGGATAGAGACCCAGTACTTC.

This chain links TRBV10-1 with TRBJ2-5, with 7 bases aligning to TRBD2. Germline CDR1 is WNHNN and CDR2 is SYGVQD (reference sequence). Trimming took 2 bases from V and 6 from J; bases not matched to a gene: 3. The CDR3 length is 13 residues. In nucleotides, the CDR3 is TGCGCCAGCAGTGAGAGGGGAGGGAAGACCCAGTACTTC. Residues: CASSERGGKTQYF.

This clone was counted once. The chain is built from TRBV19 and TRBJ1-1; D is perhaps TRBD1 (6 bases). The CDR3 has 15 residues. CDR1 and CDR2 from the germline V gene are LNHDA and SQIVND (reference sequence). Trimming removed 3 bases from V and 2 bases from J, with 13 bases in between. The CDR3 nucleotides read TGTGCCAGTAGTATGGGAGGGGGGCTTAACACTGAAGCTTTCTTT. As protein: CASSMGGGLNTEAFF.

This clone has only one observation. DNA for the CDR3: TGCGCCAGCAGCTTTCGGCCGGGACAGAACACTGAAGCTTTCTTT. Protein product: CASSFRPGQNTEAFF. The V call is TRBV5-1, the J call TRBJ1-1, with a weak D call TRBD1 (6 bases). Germline lookup yields CDR1 SGHRS and CDR2 YFSETQ. This CDR3 has 15 amino acids. The germline V and J ends were trimmed by 2 bases and 1 base, with 12 bases remaining between them.

The V gene is TRBV20-1, the J gene TRBJ2-3; the D gene could be TRBD1 or TRBD2 (5 bases each). Germline assignment: CDR1 DFQATT and CDR2 SNEGSKA (reference sequence). With 3 bases removed from V and 7 bases from J, the gap between germline ends came to 23 bases. The CDR3 runs to 16 residues. The CDR3: CSASGAGSSFWYTQYF. The CDR3 DNA reads as TGCAGTGCTAGTGGGGCGGGTAGTAGCTTCTGGTATACGCAGTATTTT.

The V call is TRBV2, the J call TRBJ2-3; 13 bases fit TRBD2. The J segment lost 4 bases and the V segment lost 10 bases, leaving 5 bases of the junction unmatched. The CDR3 length is 14 residues. Germline V gene lookup returns CDR1 SNHLY and CDR2 FYNNEI. As DNA, the CDR3 is TGTGCCACCAGACTAGCGGGAGGTGCAGATACGCAGTATTTT. It codes for CATRLAGGADTQYF.

There are a few counts of this clone. The chain links TRBV6-5 to TRBJ1-1; D remains unclear. Deletions cut 3 bases from V and 3 bases from J, with 11 bases between. This CDR3 spans 14 amino acids. Germline V gene sequence: CDR1 MNHEY, CDR2 SVGAGI. The CDR3 protein is CASSYPGRDTEAFF. The CDR3 DNA reads as TGTGCCAGCAGTTATCCCGGGCGGGACACTGAAGCTTTCTTT.

The chain joins TRBV3-1 (or the pseudogene TRBV3-2) to TRBJ1-2; D is perhaps TRBD1 (5 bases). The CDR3 spans 13 residues. Germline V gene sequence: CDR1 LGHDT, CDR2 YNNKEL (reference sequence). Deletions cut 5 bases from V and 5 bases from J, with 12 bases between. The CDR3, as DNA: TGTGCCAGCAGCGAAACAGGTCGATATGGCTACACCTTC. Protein: CASSETGRYGYTF.

The genes are TRBV3-1 (or the pseudogene TRBV3-2) and TRBJ2-7; D perhaps matches TRBD1 (6 bases). From germline, CDR1 is LGHDT and CDR2 YNNKEL (reference sequence). This CDR3 contains 20 residues. V was clipped by 0 bases and J by 3 bases, with 27 bases between them. CDR3 protein: CASSQESLITLTGTFYEQYF. CDR3 coding DNA: TGTGCCAGCAGCCAAGAAAGCCTTATCACCCTGACAGGAACTTTCTACGAGCAGTACTTC.

The chain links TRBV19 to TRBJ1-5; 7 bases line up with TRBD1. J lost 3 bases, V lost 3 bases, and 2 bases had no gene match. Germline assignment: CDR1 LNHDA and CDR2 SQIVND (reference sequence). The CDR3 runs to 14 residues. Here the CDR3 reads CASSMGQLNQPQHF. Here the CDR3 DNA reads TGTGCCAGTAGTATGGGACAGCTCAATCAGCCCCAGCATTTT.

The chain joins TRBV18 to TRBJ1-3, with TRBD1 identical over 9 bases. The germline V gene has CDR1 KGHSH and CDR2 LQKENI. The CDR3 sequence is 15 residues long. The V gene end was trimmed by 5 bases and the J gene end by 2 bases; junction bases not matched to a gene: 4. CDR3 bases: TGTGCCAGCTCATCCACAGGGGGCCCTGGAAACACCATATATTTT. The encoded protein is CASSSTGGPGNTIYF. Variable domain in full (rest from reference TRBV18 and TRBJ1-3): NAGVMQNPRHLVRRRGQEARLRCSPMKGHSHVYWYRQLPEEGLKFMVYLQKENIIDESGMPKERFSAEFPKEGPSILRIQQVVRGDSAAYFCASSSTGGPGNTIYFGEGSWLTVV.

This chain's CDR3 is CASSSAGWNSPLHF. The CDR3 bases are TGCGCCAGCAGCTCGGCAGGGTGGAATTCACCCCTCCACTTT. The chain carries TRBV5-1 and TRBJ1-6; D possibly corresponds to TRBD1 (5 bases). Trimming left V 3 bases short and J 7 bases short, with 11 bases between. The CDR3 has 14 residues. CDR1 is SGHRS and CDR2 is YFSETQ in the germline V gene.

This sequence joins TRBV19 and TRBJ2-1; 10 bases map to TRBD2. CDR1 LNHDA and CDR2 SQIVND come from the germline V gene (reference sequence). The CDR3 length is 13 residues. J gave up 8 bases and V 11 bases, and 9 bases lay outside the gene matches. The CDR3 DNA reads TGTGCCGGGTCTAGCGGGAGTATGGATGAGCAGTTCTTC. Its translation: CAGSSGSMDEQFF.